A selection of T cell receptor beta chains follows, all from one sample in a study of T-cell reconstitution after alpha-beta-depleted transplantation in children. MiXCR, applied by TCRdb to the PCR reads, yields one record per CDR3 protein. The data contain 100,000 or so distinct CDR3 sequences, roughly 7.6% of them singletons. The sequencing used PBMCs, collected before TCRalphabeta/CD19-depleted stem cell transplant. The receptor set was obtained from a boy younger than 10 with acute lymphoblastic leukemia, due to receive a stem cell transplant. The CDR3 runs from the conserved cysteine through the conserved F or W. A D gene is named only where the DNA matches it firmly. The listing skips clone size in some rows; elsewhere it reads once, few, many or a size class.

DNA: TGCGCCAGCAGCTTGGACGGACAGGGAAACACCATATATTTT; CDR3: CASSLDGQGNTIYF; V: TRBV5-1; D: -; size: many; J: TRBJ1-3
DNA: TGTGCTAGTGGTGCGACAGGGGGAAGTCAGCCCCAGCATTTT; CDR3: CASGATGGSQPQHF; V: TRBV12-5; D: TRBD1; size: -; J: TRBJ1-5
DNA: TGTGCCAGCAGCCTGACAGGAGAAGGACAGCCCCAGCATTTT; CDR3: CASSLTGEGQPQHF; V: TRBV6-4; D: -; size: many; J: TRBJ1-5
DNA: TGTGCCAGCAGCGAGACAAGGTCGGGGAACACTGAAGCTTTCTTT; CDR3: CASSETRSGNTEAFF; V: TRBV7-9; D: -; size: few; J: TRBJ1-1
DNA: TGTGCCAGCACCCGGACAGGGGAAGATAGCAATCAGCCCCAGCATTTT; CDR3: CASTRTGEDSNQPQHF; V: TRBV12-3/TRBV12-4; D: TRBD1; size: -; J: TRBJ1-5
DNA: TGTGCCAGCAGTGAAGCCCCAGGGTTTGGGGTCAAAAACATTCAGTACTTC; CDR3: CASSEAPGFGVKNIQYF; V: TRBV2; D: -; size: -; J: TRBJ2-4
DNA: TGCAGTGCTGTCCTAGCGGGGGGCCCCCATACGCAGTATTTT; CDR3: CSAVLAGGPHTQYF; V: TRBV20-1; D: TRBD2; size: many; J: TRBJ2-3
DNA: TGCAGTGCTAGAGATCTGGGGGGAGGTGAGACCCAGTACTTC; CDR3: CSARDLGGGETQYF; V: TRBV20-1; D: -; size: many; J: TRBJ2-5
DNA: TGCAGTGCTCTCGAGGGGTATAGCAATCAGCCCCAGCATTTT; CDR3: CSALEGYSNQPQHF; V: TRBV20-1; D: -; size: -; J: TRBJ1-5
DNA: TGCGCCAGCAGCCCAACAAACAGACCATACGAGCAGTACTTC; CDR3: CASSPTNRPYEQYF; V: TRBV5-1; D: -; size: many; J: TRBJ2-7
DNA: TGTGCCAGCACTCGGACTAGCACAGATACGCAGTATTTT; CDR3: CASTRTSTDTQYF; V: TRBV6-1; D: -; size: -; J: TRBJ2-3
DNA: TGTGCCAGCAGTAAGGACAGGGTGAACACTGAAGCTTTCTTT; CDR3: CASSKDRVNTEAFF; V: TRBV2; D: TRBD1; size: few; J: TRBJ1-1
DNA: TGTGCCATCACCATGCAGGGGGGGAAAGCGGGGGGCCACAATGAGCAGTTCTTC; CDR3: CAITMQGGKAGGHNEQFF; V: TRBV10-3; D: TRBD2; size: -; J: TRBJ2-1
DNA: TGTGCCAGCAGTTGGGGAAGGGGGGAGACCCAGTACTTC; CDR3: CASSWGRGETQYF; V: TRBV27; D: -; size: many; J: TRBJ2-5
DNA: TGCAGTGCCGCCTGGGGCCTGGGGGAATACAATGAGCAGTTCTTC; CDR3: CSAAWGLGEYNEQFF; V: TRBV20-1; D: -; size: many; J: TRBJ2-1
DNA: TGCGCCAGCAGCCGAGGGGTGCAGGGAGTGACCCAGTACTTC; CDR3: CASSRGVQGVTQYF; V: TRBV4-1; D: -; size: few; J: TRBJ2-5
DNA: TGTGCCAGCACCAGCCTCGGACTAGCGGGGAAGATCGAGCAGTACTTC; CDR3: CASTSLGLAGKIEQYF; V: TRBV6-2/TRBV6-3; D: TRBD2; size: few; J: TRBJ2-7
DNA: TGCAGCGTCGCCACTAATACTAATCAGCCCCAGCATTTT; CDR3: CSVATNTNQPQHF; V: TRBV29-1; D: -; size: many; J: TRBJ1-5
DNA: TGTGCCAGCAGCTTAACAGGACTAGCGGGGGGCTCGGCAACCTACGAGCAGTACTTC; CDR3: CASSLTGLAGGSATYEQYF; V: TRBV11-2; D: TRBD2; size: -; J: TRBJ2-7
DNA: TGTGCCAGCAGCCAAGGTTTCACTGAAGCTTTCTTT; CDR3: CASSQGFTEAFF; V: TRBV3-1; D: -; size: many; J: TRBJ1-1
DNA: TGTGCCAGCAGTTTAGGGTCCAGGGGGACCTACGAGCAGTACTTC; CDR3: CASSLGSRGTYEQYF; V: TRBV27; D: TRBD1; size: many; J: TRBJ2-7
DNA: TGTGCCAGCAGCTTTGCACCTAAGAAGAACACTGAAGCTTTCTTT; CDR3: CASSFAPKKNTEAFF; V: TRBV7-2; D: -; size: few; J: TRBJ1-1
DNA: TGTGCCAGCAGTCGCGGATACACTGAAGCTTTCTTT; CDR3: CASSRGYTEAFF; V: TRBV12-3/TRBV12-4; D: -; size: -; J: TRBJ1-1
DNA: TGTGCCAGCAGCCCATTAGGGATGGGCGGGGAGCTGTTTTTT; CDR3: CASSPLGMGGELFF; V: TRBV12-3/TRBV12-4; D: -; size: few; J: TRBJ2-2
DNA: TGTGCCAGCACCCCAAGTGGATGGGTCTATGAAAAACTGTTTTTT; CDR3: CASTPSGWVYEKLFF; V: TRBV3-1; D: -; size: -; J: TRBJ1-4
DNA: TGCGCCAGCAGACTGGGGCCAAAAGGAACAGATACGCAGTATTTT; CDR3: CASRLGPKGTDTQYF; V: TRBV5-1; D: -; size: -; J: TRBJ2-3
DNA: TGTGCCAGCAGTTACCGGGACCAGAACACTGAAGCTTTCTTT; CDR3: CASSYRDQNTEAFF; V: TRBV6-2/TRBV6-3; D: -; size: few; J: TRBJ1-1
DNA: TGTGCCAGCAGCTCCCCAATCCCGGGACAGGGATCCTCACCCCTCCACTTT; CDR3: CASSSPIPGQGSSPLHF; V: TRBV7-9; D: TRBD1; size: many; J: TRBJ1-6
DNA: TGTGCAAGACGATCGGGCAGGGTGAACACTGAAGCTTTCTTT; CDR3: CARRSGRVNTEAFF; V: TRBV12-2; D: -; size: few; J: TRBJ1-1
DNA: TGCGCCAGCAGCAGCCGACTACCCTTCTCCAATGAGCAGTTCTTC; CDR3: CASSSRLPFSNEQFF; V: TRBV5-1; D: -; size: few; J: TRBJ2-1
DNA: TGTGCCAGCAGTTTCAACAGGGGGCTGAAGTGGACTGAAGCTTTCTTT; CDR3: CASSFNRGLKWTEAFF; V: TRBV27; D: TRBD1; size: many; J: TRBJ1-1
DNA: TGTGCCAGCAGCCACGCTGGGACAGGGGGCCAAGAGACCCAGTACTTC; CDR3: CASSHAGTGGQETQYF; V: TRBV3-1; D: TRBD1; size: many; J: TRBJ2-5
DNA: TGTGCCAGGGGAGATACAGGGTATGGCTACACCTTC; CDR3: CARGDTGYGYTF; V: TRBV6-1; D: -; size: few; J: TRBJ1-2
DNA: TGTGCCATCAGTACTTCAGGGGTCGAGCAGTACTTC; CDR3: CAISTSGVEQYF; V: TRBV10-3; D: -; size: -; J: TRBJ2-7
DNA: TGTGCCAGCAGCCCCCGGGACAGTCCCTATGGCTACACCTTC; CDR3: CASSPRDSPYGYTF; V: TRBV12-3/TRBV12-4; D: TRBD1; size: few; J: TRBJ1-2
DNA: TGTGCCAGCAGCTTAGGAACGGTATCCTCCTACGAGCAGTACTTC; CDR3: CASSLGTVSSYEQYF; V: TRBV7-2; D: -; size: few; J: TRBJ2-7
DNA: TGTGCCAGCAGCTTTCCGGGACTAGTTACCTACAATGAGCAGTTCTTC; CDR3: CASSFPGLVTYNEQFF; V: TRBV7-2; D: TRBD2; size: -; J: TRBJ2-1